This T cell receptor (beta chain) was obtained from a study of T cell repertoires in aging, cancer and after chemotherapy. Study summary: Paired samples before and after chemotherapy came from glioblastoma patients receiving temozolomide-based therapy.

TCR beta rearrangements were amplified from peripheral blood genomic DNA. General study points: Compared with age-matched healthy donors, untreated hematological or solid cancer patients showed higher blood TCR clonality.

In regard to this clonotype: Its antigen is unknown.

Trimming stripped 5 bases from V and 5 bases from J, with 15 bases between. This CDR3 is 14 amino acids long. A mixed TRB-A/B primer pool amplified rearranged TRB by multiplex touch-down PCR. MiXCR, run by TCRdb on the multiplex PCR reads, gives a single entry per CDR3 protein. The sample includes under 3,500 distinct CDR3 sequences, approximately 20% seen only once; the top ten take roughly 3.1%. Material for sequencing was blood. The chain couples TRBV12-3 or TRBV12-4 to TRBJ2-5; D is perhaps TRBD2 (5 bases). This clonotype was obtained from a human donor with a solid tumor. The chain's CDR3 is CASSRLQRGETQYF. The CDR3 nucleotides read TGTGCCAGCAGTAGGTTGCAGCGAGGGGAGACCCAGTACTTC.